This T cell receptor (beta chain) is from a study of T cell responses to AZD1222 COVID-19 vaccine. The overall study: Recipients boosted at about 4 weeks or about 12 weeks are pooled. Findings and caveats of the study: Reports say nearly half of spike-specific TCRs go after unmutated variant regions. Repertoires in all cases were sampled only once the peak T cell response had passed. The donors showed a predominance of white British ancestry and of females, with possible underestimation of clonal diversity.

TCRdb's copy holds only in-frame clones and misses some; the assay was immunoSEQ multiplex PCR. The sample records some 99,000 clones, about 85% being singletons. CDR3 length equals 16 residues. V trimming: 1 base; J trimming: 4 bases; junction bases outside the gene matches: 7. The germline V gene encodes CDR1 LGHNA and CDR2 YNFKEQ. This clone was seen only once. Its antigen is not known. This clonotype originated in an adult in good health. The chain combines TRBV4-2 with TRBJ2-7, with TRBD2 matching over 10 bases. This material consisted of peripheral blood, taken on day 0 of AZD1222 vaccination. The chain's CDR3 is CASSQVSGGTFYEQYF. CDR3 DNA sequence: TGTGCCAGCAGCCAAGTTAGCGGGGGGACTTTTTACGAGCAGTACTTC.